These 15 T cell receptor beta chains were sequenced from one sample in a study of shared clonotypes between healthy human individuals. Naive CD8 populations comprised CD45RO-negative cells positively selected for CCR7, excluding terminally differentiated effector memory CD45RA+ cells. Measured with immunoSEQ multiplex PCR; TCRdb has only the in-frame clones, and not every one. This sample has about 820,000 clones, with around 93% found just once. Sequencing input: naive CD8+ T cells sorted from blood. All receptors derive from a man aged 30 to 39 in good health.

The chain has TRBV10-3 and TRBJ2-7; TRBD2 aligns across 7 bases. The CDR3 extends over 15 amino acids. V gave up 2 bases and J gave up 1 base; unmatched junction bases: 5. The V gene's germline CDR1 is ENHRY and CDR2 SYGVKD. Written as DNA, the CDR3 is TGTGCCATCAGTGAGGTAATAGCGGGTTCCTACGAGCAGTACTTC. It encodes CAISEVIAGSYEQYF.

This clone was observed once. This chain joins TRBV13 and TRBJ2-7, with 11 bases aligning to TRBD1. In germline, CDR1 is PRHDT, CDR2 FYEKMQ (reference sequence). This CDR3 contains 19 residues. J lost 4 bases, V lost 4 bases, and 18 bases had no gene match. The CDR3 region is CASSYSAGTGGPRRYEQYF. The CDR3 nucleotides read TGTGCCAGCAGCTACAGCGCCGGGACAGGGGGTCCCCGACGTTACGAGCAGTACTTC.

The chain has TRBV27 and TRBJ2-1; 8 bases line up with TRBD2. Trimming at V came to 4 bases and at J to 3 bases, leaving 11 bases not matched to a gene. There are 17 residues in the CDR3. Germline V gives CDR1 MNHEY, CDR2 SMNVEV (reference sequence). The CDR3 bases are TGTGCCAGCAGTTCCGTCCCGGGAGGGGCTTTCTACAATGAGCAGTTCTTC. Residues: CASSSVPGGAFYNEQFF.

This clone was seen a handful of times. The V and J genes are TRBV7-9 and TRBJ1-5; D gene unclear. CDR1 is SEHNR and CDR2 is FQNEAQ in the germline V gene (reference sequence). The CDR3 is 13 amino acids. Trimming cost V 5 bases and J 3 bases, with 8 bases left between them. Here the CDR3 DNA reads TGTGCCAGCAGCCCGAGAGCCAATCAGCCCCAGCATTTT. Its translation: CASSPRANQPQHF. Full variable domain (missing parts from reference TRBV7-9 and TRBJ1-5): DTGVSQNPRHKITKRGQNVTFRCDPISEHNRLYWYRQTLGQGPEFLTYFQNEAQLEKSRLLSDRFSAERPKGSFSTLEIQRTEQGDSAMYLCASSPRANQPQHFGDGTRLSIL.

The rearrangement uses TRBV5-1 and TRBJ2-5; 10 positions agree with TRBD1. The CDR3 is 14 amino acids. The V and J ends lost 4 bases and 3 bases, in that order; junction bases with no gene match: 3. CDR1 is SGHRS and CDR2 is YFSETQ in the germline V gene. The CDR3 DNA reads TGCGCCAGCAGCATAGGGACAGGGGAAGAGACCCAGTACTTC. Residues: CASSIGTGEETQYF. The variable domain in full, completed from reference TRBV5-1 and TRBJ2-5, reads KAGVTQTPRYLIKTRGQQVTLSCSPISGHRSVSWYQQTPGQGLQFLFEYFSETQRNKGNFPGRFSGRQFSNSRSEMNVSTLELGDSALYLCASSIGTGEETQYFGPGTRLLVL.

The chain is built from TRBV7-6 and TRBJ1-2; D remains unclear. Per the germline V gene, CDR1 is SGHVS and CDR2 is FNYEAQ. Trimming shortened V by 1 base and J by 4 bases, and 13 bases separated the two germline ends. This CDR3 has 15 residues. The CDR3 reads CASSLGGVALYGYTF. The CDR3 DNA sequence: TGTGCCAGCAGCTTAGGGGGTGTTGCCCTCTATGGCTACACCTTC.

CDR3 residues: CASSPRDGDYEQYF. Written as DNA, the CDR3 is TGTGCCAGCAGCCCACGGGACGGCGACTACGAGCAGTACTTC. This chain connects TRBV7-9 to TRBJ2-7, with D possibly being TRBD1 or TRBD2 (5 bases each). Trimming took off 5 bases at V and 3 bases at J, with 14 bases between the two ends. The CDR3 covers 14 residues. Germline assignment: CDR1 SEHNR and CDR2 FQNEAQ (reference sequence).

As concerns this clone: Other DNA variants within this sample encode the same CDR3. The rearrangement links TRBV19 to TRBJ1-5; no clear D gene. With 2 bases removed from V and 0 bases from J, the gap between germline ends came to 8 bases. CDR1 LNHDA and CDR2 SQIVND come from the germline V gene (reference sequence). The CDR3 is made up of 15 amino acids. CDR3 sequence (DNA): TGTGCCAGTAGTATAACAGACTATAGCAATCAGCCCCAGCATTTT. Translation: CASSITDYSNQPQHF. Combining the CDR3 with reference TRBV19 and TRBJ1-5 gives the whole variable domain DGGITQSPKYLFRKEGQNVTLSCEQNLNHDAMYWYRQDPGQGLRLIYYSQIVNDFQKGDIAEGYSVSREKKESFPLTVTSAQKNPTAFYLCASSITDYSNQPQHFGDGTRLSIL.

The CDR3 region has the DNA TGCGCCAGCAGCCAAGTGACAGGGGGGCAACTGTTTTTT. It codes for CASSQVTGGQLFF. V gene TRBV4-1 combines with J gene TRBJ1-4; 9 bases line up with TRBD1. Germline V gives CDR1 MGHRA, CDR2 YSYEKL. The CDR3 covers 13 residues. J lost 12 bases, V lost 1 base, and 3 bases had no gene match.

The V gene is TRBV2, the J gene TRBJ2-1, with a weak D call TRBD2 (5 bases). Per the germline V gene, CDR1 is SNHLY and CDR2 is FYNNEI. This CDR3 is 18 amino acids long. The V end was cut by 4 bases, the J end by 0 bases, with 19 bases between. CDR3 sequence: CASSGTASTWSSYNEQFF. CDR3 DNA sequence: TGTGCCAGCAGTGGGACTGCCTCAACGTGGAGCTCCTACAATGAGCAGTTCTTC.

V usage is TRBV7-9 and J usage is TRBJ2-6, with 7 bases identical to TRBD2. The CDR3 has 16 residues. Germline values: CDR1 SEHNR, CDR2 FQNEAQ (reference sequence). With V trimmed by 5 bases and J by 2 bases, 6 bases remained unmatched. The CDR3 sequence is CASSPNGGAGANVLTF. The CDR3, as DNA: TGTGCCAGCAGCCCTAATGGGGGGGCTGGGGCCAACGTCCTGACTTTC.

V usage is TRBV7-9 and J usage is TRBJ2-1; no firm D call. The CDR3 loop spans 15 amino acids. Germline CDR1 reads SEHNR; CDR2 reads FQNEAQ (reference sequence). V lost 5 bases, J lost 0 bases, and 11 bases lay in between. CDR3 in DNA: TGTGCCAGCAGCCACCCCGGGTTCTCCTACAATGAGCAGTTCTTC. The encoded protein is CASSHPGFSYNEQFF.

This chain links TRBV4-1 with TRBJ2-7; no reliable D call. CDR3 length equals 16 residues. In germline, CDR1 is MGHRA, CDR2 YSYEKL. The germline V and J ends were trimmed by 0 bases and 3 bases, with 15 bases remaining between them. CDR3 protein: CASSQDRAASSYEQYF. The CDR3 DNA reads TGCGCCAGCAGCCAAGATAGGGCGGCCAGCAGCTACGAGCAGTACTTC.

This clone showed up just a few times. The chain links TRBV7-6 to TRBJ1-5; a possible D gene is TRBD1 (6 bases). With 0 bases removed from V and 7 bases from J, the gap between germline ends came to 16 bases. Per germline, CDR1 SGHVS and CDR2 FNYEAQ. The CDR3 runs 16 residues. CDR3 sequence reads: CASSLAGGQTGQPQHF. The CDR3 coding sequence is TGTGCCAGCAGCTTAGCAGGTGGACAGACAGGCCAGCCCCAGCATTTT.

CDR3 nucleotides: TGTGCCAGCAGCTTAGAGGCGGCCCCCTCCTACGAGCAGTACTTC. Its protein is CASSLEAAPSYEQYF. The chain links TRBV7-9 to TRBJ2-7, with unresolved D. Trimming stripped 1 base from V and 0 bases from J, with 10 bases between. The V gene's germline CDR1 is SEHNR and CDR2 FQNEAQ (reference sequence). This CDR3 is 15 amino acids long.